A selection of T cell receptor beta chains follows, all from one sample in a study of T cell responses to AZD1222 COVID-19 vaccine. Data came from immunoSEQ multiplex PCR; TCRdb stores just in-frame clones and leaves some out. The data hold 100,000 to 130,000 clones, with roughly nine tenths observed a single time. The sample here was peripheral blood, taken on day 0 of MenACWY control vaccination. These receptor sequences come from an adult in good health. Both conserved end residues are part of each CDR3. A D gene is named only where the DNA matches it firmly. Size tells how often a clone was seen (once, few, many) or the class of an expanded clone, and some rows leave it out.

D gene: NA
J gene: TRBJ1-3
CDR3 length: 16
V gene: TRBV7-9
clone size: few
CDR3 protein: CASSSTSDTGGNTIYF
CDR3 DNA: TGTGCCAGCAGCTCCACCTCGGACACTGGCGGAAACACCATATATTTT

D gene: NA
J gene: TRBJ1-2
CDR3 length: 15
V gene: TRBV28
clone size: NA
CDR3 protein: CASSPGGSPNYGYTF
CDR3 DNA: TGTGCCAGCAGTCCTGGTGGCAGTCCTAACTATGGCTACACCTTC

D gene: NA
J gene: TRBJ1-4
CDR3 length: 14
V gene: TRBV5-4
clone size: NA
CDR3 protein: CASSQDGRNEKLFF
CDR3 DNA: TGTGCCAGCAGCCAAGACGGACGGAATGAAAAACTGTTTTTT

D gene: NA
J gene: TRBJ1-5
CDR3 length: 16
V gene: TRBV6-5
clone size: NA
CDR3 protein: CASSYSNGGGNQPQHF
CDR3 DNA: TGTGCCAGCAGTTACTCGAACGGGGGCGGCAATCAGCCCCAGCATTTT

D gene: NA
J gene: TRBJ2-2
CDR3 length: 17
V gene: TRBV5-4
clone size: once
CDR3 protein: CASSLAGVGGNTGELFF
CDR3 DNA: TGTGCCAGCAGCTTGGCCGGGGTCGGGGGGAACACCGGGGAGCTGTTTTTT

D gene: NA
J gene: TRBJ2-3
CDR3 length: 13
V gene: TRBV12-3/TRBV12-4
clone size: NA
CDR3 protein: CASRRGSTDTQYF
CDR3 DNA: TGTGCCAGTAGACGGGGAAGCACAGATACGCAGTATTTT

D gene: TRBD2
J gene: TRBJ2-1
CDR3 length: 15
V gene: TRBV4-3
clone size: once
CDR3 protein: CASSQDGGAGNEQFF
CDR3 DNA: TGCGCCAGCAGCCAGGACGGGGGGGCGGGGAATGAGCAGTTCTTC

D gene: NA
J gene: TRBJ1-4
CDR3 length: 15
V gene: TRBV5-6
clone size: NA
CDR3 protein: CASSLSRVGKEKLFF
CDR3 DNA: TGTGCCAGCAGCTTGTCGAGGGTCGGCAAGGAAAAACTGTTTTTT

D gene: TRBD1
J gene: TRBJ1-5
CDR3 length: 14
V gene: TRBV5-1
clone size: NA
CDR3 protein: CASSPGTGSQPQHF
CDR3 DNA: TGCGCCAGCAGCCCTGGGACAGGGAGTCAGCCCCAGCATTTT

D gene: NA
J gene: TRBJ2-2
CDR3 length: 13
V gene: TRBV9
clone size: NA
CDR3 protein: CASSVGVTGELFF
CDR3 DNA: TGTGCCAGCAGCGTAGGGGTCACCGGGGAGCTGTTTTTT

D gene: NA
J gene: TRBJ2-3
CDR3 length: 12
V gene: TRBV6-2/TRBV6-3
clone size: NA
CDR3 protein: CASSSSTDTQYF
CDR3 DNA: TGTGCCAGCAGTTCTTCCACAGATACGCAGTATTTT

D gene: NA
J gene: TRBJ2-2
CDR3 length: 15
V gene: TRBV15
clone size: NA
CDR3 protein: CATSSIRGLGGELFF
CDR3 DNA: TGTGCCACCAGCAGCATCCGGGGGTTGGGCGGGGAGCTGTTTTTT

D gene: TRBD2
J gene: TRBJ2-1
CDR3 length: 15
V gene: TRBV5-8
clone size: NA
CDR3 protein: CASSRLAGGYNEQFF
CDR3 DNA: TGTGCCAGCAGCAGACTAGCGGGGGGGTACAATGAGCAGTTCTTC

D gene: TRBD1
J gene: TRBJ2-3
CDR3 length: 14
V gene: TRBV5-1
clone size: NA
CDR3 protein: CASSLGQGSDTQYF
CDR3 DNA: TGCGCCAGCAGCTTGGGACAGGGATCAGATACGCAGTATTTT

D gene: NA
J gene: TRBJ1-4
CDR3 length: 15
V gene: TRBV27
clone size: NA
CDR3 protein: CASSLLGAAKEKLFF
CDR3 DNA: TGTGCCAGCAGTCTCCTAGGGGCCGCAAAAGAAAAACTGTTTTTT

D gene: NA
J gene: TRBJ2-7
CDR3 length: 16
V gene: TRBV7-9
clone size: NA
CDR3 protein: CASSDTVRGRWYEQYF
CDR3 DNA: TGTGCCAGCAGCGATACAGTTCGGGGGAGGTGGTACGAGCAGTACTTC

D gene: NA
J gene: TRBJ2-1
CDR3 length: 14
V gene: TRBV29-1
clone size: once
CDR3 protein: CSVDRAIPYNEQFF
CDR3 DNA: TGCAGCGTTGATAGGGCTATCCCCTACAATGAGCAGTTCTTC

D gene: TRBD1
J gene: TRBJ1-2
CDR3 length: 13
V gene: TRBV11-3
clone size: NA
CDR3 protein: CASSLQGGDGYTF
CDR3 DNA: TGTGCCAGCAGCTTACAAGGGGGCGATGGCTACACCTTC

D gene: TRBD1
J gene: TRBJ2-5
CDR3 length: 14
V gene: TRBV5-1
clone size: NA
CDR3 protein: CASSLVTGLETQYF
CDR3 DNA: TGCGCCAGCAGCTTGGTGACAGGGTTAGAGACCCAGTACTTC

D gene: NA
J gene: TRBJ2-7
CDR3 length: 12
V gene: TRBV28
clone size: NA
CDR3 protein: CASSVGAYEQYF
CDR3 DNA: TGTGCCAGCAGTGTCGGGGCCTACGAGCAGTACTTC

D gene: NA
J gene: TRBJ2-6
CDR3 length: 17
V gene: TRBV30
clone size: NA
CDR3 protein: CAWNRSPYRFGANVLTF
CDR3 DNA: TGTGCCTGGAACCGTTCCCCCTACAGATTTGGGGCCAACGTCCTGACTTTC

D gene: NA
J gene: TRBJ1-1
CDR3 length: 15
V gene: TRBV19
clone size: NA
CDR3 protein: CASSIVRGKYPEAFF
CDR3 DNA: TGTGCCAGTAGTATAGTTCGGGGAAAATACCCTGAAGCTTTCTTT

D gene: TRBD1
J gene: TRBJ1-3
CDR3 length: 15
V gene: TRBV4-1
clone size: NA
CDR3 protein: CASSSWGTAGNTIYF
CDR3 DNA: TGCGCCAGCTCCTCCTGGGGGACAGCTGGAAACACCATATATTTT

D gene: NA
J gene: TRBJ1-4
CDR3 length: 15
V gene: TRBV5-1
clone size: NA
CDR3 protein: CASSLGAATNEKLFF
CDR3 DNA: TGCGCCAGCAGCTTGGGGGCCGCAACTAATGAAAAACTGTTTTTT

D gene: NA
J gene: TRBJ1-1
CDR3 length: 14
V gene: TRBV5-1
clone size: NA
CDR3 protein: CASSRDVMNTEAFF
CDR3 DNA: TGCGCCAGCAGCAGGGACGTCATGAACACTGAAGCTTTCTTT

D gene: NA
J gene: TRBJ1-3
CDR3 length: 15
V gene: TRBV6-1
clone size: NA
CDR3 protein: CASSEERASGNTIYF
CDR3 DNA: TGTGCCAGCAGTGAAGAGAGAGCCTCTGGAAACACCATATATTTT

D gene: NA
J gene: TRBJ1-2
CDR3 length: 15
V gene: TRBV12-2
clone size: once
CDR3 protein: CASRNLPRREHGYTF
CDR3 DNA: TGTGCAAGTCGCAATCTCCCGCGAAGGGAACATGGCTACACCTTC

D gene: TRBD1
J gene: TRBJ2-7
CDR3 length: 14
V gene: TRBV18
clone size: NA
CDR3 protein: CASSPPGQGYEQYF
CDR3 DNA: TGTGCCAGCTCACCACCCGGACAGGGCTACGAGCAGTACTTC

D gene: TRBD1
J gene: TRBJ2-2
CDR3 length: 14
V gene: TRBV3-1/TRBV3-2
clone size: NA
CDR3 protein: CASSQDAGGGELFF
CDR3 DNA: TGTGCCAGCAGCCAAGATGCAGGGGGCGGGGAGCTGTTTTTT

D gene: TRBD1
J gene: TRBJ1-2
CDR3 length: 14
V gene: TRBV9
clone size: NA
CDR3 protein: CASSPGPGGYGYTF
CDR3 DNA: TGTGCCAGCAGCCCTGGACCAGGGGGTTATGGCTACACCTTC

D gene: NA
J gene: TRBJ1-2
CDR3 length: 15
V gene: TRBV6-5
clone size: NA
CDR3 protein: CASRPAGPSNYGYTF
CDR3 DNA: TGTGCCAGCAGACCAGCAGGACCGAGCAACTATGGCTACACCTTC

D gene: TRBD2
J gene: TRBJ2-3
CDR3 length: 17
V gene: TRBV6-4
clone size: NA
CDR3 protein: CASSDSSSAGGTDTQYF
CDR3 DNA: TGTGCCAGCAGTGACTCGAGCAGTGCGGGGGGCACAGATACGCAGTATTTT

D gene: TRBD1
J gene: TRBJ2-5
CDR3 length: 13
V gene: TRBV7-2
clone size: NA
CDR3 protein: CASSLNRGETQYF
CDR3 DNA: TGTGCCAGCAGCTTAAACAGGGGAGAGACCCAGTACTTC

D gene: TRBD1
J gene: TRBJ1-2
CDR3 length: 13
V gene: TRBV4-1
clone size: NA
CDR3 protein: CASSLQGNDGYTF
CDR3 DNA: TGCGCCAGCAGCCTACAGGGGAACGATGGCTACACCTTC

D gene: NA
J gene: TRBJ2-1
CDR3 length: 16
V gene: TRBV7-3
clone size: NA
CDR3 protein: CASSPLAGEDYNEQFF
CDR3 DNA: TGTGCCAGCAGCCCCCTAGCTGGGGAGGACTACAATGAGCAGTTCTTC

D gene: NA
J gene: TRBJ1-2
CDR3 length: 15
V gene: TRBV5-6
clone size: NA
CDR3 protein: CASSTNVNPGYGYTF
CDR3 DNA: TGTGCCAGCAGCACGAACGTCAATCCGGGCTATGGCTACACCTTC

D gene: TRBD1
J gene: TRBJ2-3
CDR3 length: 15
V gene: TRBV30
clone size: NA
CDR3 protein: CAWSGDRGTADTQYF
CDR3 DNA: TGTGCCTGGAGTGGGGACAGGGGGACCGCAGATACGCAGTATTTT

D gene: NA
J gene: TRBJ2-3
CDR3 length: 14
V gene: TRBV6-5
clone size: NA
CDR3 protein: CASSTGTSTDTQYF
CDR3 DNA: TGTGCCAGCAGTACCGGGACTAGCACAGATACGCAGTATTTT

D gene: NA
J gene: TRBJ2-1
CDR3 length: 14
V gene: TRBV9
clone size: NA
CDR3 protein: CASSQGGAYNEQFF
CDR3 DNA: TGTGCCAGCAGCCAGGGGGGCGCTTACAATGAGCAGTTCTTC

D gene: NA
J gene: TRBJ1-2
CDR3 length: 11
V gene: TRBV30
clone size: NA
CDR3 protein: CAWSAGAGYTF
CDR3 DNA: TGTGCCTGGAGTGCGGGGGCTGGCTACACCTTC

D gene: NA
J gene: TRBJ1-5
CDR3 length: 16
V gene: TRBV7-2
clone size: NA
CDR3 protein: CASSPLGHNSNQPQHF
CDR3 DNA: TGTGCCAGCAGCCCATTGGGACACAATAGCAATCAGCCCCAGCATTTT